This TCR beta chain was captured by sequencing in a study of T cell repertoires in ileal Crohn's disease. About the research overall: Surgery for a complication: stricturing in approximately 60%, penetrating in roughly 40%. Whole-study findings and limits: Clonal expansions were more frequent in active smokers than non-smokers at surgery. Sorted CD8 T cells held more high-frequency clones than CD4.

Sequencing was performed with immunoSEQ multiplex PCR; in TCRdb, only in-frame clones are kept and a portion is missing. The profile covers some 30,000 clones, with roughly 75% appearing a single time and 19% taken by the ten largest. Germline lookup yields CDR1 MNHEY and CDR2 SVGAGI. The ends were cut back, 5 bases at V and 4 bases at J, with 11 bases in the middle. This CDR3 spans 14 amino acids. Of note for this clone: What it binds is unknown.

Patients were adults with ileal or ileocolonic Crohn's disease needing resection. The material sequenced was ileal tissue. The sequence was collected from an adult with Crohn's disease. V usage is TRBV6-5 and J usage is TRBJ2-2; a weak D match, TRBD2 (6 bases). CDR3 region: CASSRLGGTGELFF. CDR3 sequence (DNA): TGTGCCAGCAGTCGACTAGGAGGCACCGGGGAGCTGTTTTTT.